The 15 T cell receptor beta chains listed next were all sequenced from one sample in a study of CD8+ T cells in alopecia areata. Isolated RNA was reverse transcribed into cDNA used as the sequencing template. The data were produced by immunoSEQ multiplex PCR, yet TCRdb's version contains in-frame clones alone and is incomplete. Among approximately 82,000 clones listed, about 53% were seen once. Sequenced: NKG2D-high CD8+ T cells sorted from blood. The receptors stem from a human donor with alopecia areata.

This chain uses TRBV6-5 with TRBJ2-1; a possible D gene is TRBD2 (6 bases). There are 12 residues in the CDR3. Trimming took off 5 bases at V and 6 bases at J, with 8 bases between the two ends. Germline CDR1 MNHEY, CDR2 SVGAGI. The DNA of the CDR3 is TGTGCCAGCAGTCTTAGCGGCAATGAGCAGTTCTTC. The encoded protein is CASSLSGNEQFF.

The chain has TRBV5-4 and TRBJ1-1; D not certain. The CDR3 is 12 residues long. Trimming shortened V by 5 bases and J by 11 bases, and 16 bases separated the two germline ends. Per the germline V gene, CDR1 is SGHNT and CDR2 is YYREEE (reference sequence). The CDR3 DNA is TGTGCCAGCAGTCAAACCGGGATAGAGGCTTTCTTT. Translated: CASSQTGIEAFF.

This clone was seen more than once but under ten times. The chain is built from TRBV27 and TRBJ2-5, with D perhaps assigned TRBD1 or TRBD2 (5 bases each). This CDR3 spans 14 amino acids. The V end lost 6 bases, the J end lost 4 bases, and 15 bases lay between the germline ends. CDR1 and CDR2 (germline): MNHEY, SMNVEV (reference sequence). DNA for the CDR3: TGTGCCAGCAGCGTATTTTGGGGGTCAGAGACCCAGTACTTC. It specifies CASSVFWGSETQYF.

This clone was detected only a few times. This chain uses TRBV9 with TRBJ2-2; D remains ambiguous. The CDR3 totals 13 residues. The V end was cut by 2 bases, the J end by 1 base, with 3 bases between. Germline CDR1 SGDLS, CDR2 YYNGEE. The CDR3 protein is CASSVGNTGELFF. The CDR3, as DNA: TGTGCCAGCAGCGTGGGGAACACCGGGGAGCTGTTTTTT.

The chain combines TRBV4-3 with TRBJ2-6; TRBD1 is a possible D gene (6 bases). V was pared by 3 bases and J by 4 bases, with 13 bases between. Germline V gene sequence: CDR1 LGHNA, CDR2 YSLEER. The length of the CDR3 is 16 residues. The CDR3 DNA is TGCGCCAGCAGCCAGACCACAGGGTCCGGGGCCAACGTCCTGACTTTC. It encodes CASSQTTGSGANVLTF.

This chain uses TRBV2 with TRBJ1-1, with D hard to call. CDR1 and CDR2 from the germline V gene are SNHLY and FYNNEI. There are 17 residues in the CDR3. The V end was cut by 5 bases, the J end by 0 bases, with 19 bases between. The CDR3 reads CASSYDTRNNLNTEAFF. As DNA, the CDR3 is TGTGCCAGCAGTTACGATACACGCAACAACTTGAACACTGAAGCTTTCTTT.

The rearrangement joins TRBV27 to TRBJ2-7; TRBD2 matches 7 bases. J was trimmed by 0 bases and V by 0 bases; bases with no gene match: 8. The length of the CDR3 is 17 residues. Germline CDR1 and CDR2: MNHEY and SMNVEV (reference sequence). DNA of the CDR3: TGTGCCAGCAGTTTATCCGGGGGGTTGCGGGACTCCTACGAGCAGTACTTC. It is translated as CASSLSGGLRDSYEQYF.

This clone was detected a few times. The rearrangement joins TRBV28 to TRBJ2-5, with no clear D. Trimming cost V 3 bases and J 2 bases, with 7 bases left between them. This CDR3 contains 13 residues. The germline V gene encodes CDR1 MDHEN and CDR2 SYDVKM. CDR3 in amino acids: CASSFLPQETQYF. As DNA, the CDR3 is TGTGCCAGCAGTTTTCTCCCGCAAGAGACCCAGTACTTC.

This rearrangement joins TRBV5-1 to TRBJ2-5; D is possibly TRBD1 (6 bases). CDR1 is SGHRS and CDR2 is YFSETQ in the germline V gene. Trimming left V 1 base short and J 0 bases short, with 13 bases between. This CDR3 is 16 amino acids long. The CDR3 DNA follows: TGCGCCAGCAGCTTGTCCAACAGGGAATACCAAGAGACCCAGTACTTC. The encoded protein is CASSLSNREYQETQYF.

J is TRBJ2-1 and V is TRBV29-1; tentatively, D is TRBD1 (5 bases). The CDR3 loop spans 13 amino acids. V dropped 2 bases and J dropped 3 bases, with 8 bases sitting between them. CDR1 and CDR2 from the germline V gene are SQVTM and ANQGSEA. CDR3 DNA sequence: TGCAGCGTTGAACAGGGTATCTACAATGAGCAGTTCTTC. Translation: CSVEQGIYNEQFF.

The chain combines TRBV29-1 with TRBJ1-1; 10 nucleotides agree with TRBD1. The J segment lost 6 bases and the V segment lost 7 bases, leaving 8 bases of the junction unmatched. The CDR3 consists of 13 residues. Per the germline V gene, CDR1 is SQVTM and CDR2 is ANQGSEA. The DNA of the CDR3 is TGCAGCGGAGGGACAGGGGTAGTCGCTGAAGCTTTCTTT. This sequence encodes CSGGTGVVAEAFF.

The chain is built from TRBV18 and TRBJ2-1, with D unresolved. The germline V and J ends were trimmed by 5 bases and 7 bases, with 6 bases remaining between them. From germline, CDR1 is KGHSH and CDR2 LQKENI. CDR3 size: 11 residues. The CDR3 reads CASSAQNEQFF. CDR3 nucleotide sequence: TGTGCCAGCTCAGCGCAGAATGAGCAGTTCTTC.

This clone has just a few counts. This chain links TRBV9 with TRBJ1-2; the D is unclear. Per the germline V gene, CDR1 is SGDLS and CDR2 is YYNGEE. The length of the CDR3 is 16 residues. V was pared by 2 bases and J by 0 bases, with 14 bases between. The CDR3 loop is CASSVTPLGSNYGYTF. The CDR3 nucleotides read TGTGCCAGCAGCGTGACCCCTTTGGGGTCTAACTATGGCTACACCTTC.

The CDR3 is CASSFNSGGSYGYTF. The CDR3 DNA follows: TGTGCCAGCAGTTTTAATTCCGGGGGCAGCTATGGCTACACCTTC. The V gene is TRBV28, the J gene TRBJ1-2; D might be TRBD1 (6 bases). CDR3 length equals 15 residues. V lost 3 bases to trimming and J lost 4 bases, with 15 bases between them. Germline CDR1 MDHEN, CDR2 SYDVKM.

This clone appeared a few times. The CDR3 coding sequence is TGTGCCAGCAGACCCCGGCGTGACCCTTTGGAGGAGACCCAGTACTTC. It translates to CASRPRRDPLEETQYF. J is TRBJ2-5 and V is TRBV28; D uncertain. Per the germline V gene, CDR1 is MDHEN and CDR2 is SYDVKM. The V end lost 6 bases, the J end lost 5 bases, and 22 bases lay between the germline ends. CDR3 length equals 16 residues.